Sequencing of this TCR beta chain was carried out in a study of shared T cell receptors in the human thymus. This clone was recorded only once. The CDR3 totals 14 residues. Germline CDR1 reads MGHRA; CDR2 reads YSYEKL. Trimming took 0 bases from V and 4 from J, leaving 7 bases between them. Profiling relied on immunoSEQ multiplex PCR, and the TCRdb table lists in-frame clones only, not all of them. The sample includes roughly 560,000 clones, more than 75% of them seen just once. This sample also belongs to another study, concerning human thymus T cells.

Sequencing was carried out using thymocytes. This chain uses TRBV4-1 with TRBJ1-5; D perhaps matches TRBD1 (5 bases). The origin of this receptor is a boy younger than two with a congenital heart defect. Written as DNA, the CDR3 is TGCGCCAGCAGCCAAGATCCAGGGAATCAGCCCCAGCATTTT. Protein product: CASSQDPGNQPQHF.